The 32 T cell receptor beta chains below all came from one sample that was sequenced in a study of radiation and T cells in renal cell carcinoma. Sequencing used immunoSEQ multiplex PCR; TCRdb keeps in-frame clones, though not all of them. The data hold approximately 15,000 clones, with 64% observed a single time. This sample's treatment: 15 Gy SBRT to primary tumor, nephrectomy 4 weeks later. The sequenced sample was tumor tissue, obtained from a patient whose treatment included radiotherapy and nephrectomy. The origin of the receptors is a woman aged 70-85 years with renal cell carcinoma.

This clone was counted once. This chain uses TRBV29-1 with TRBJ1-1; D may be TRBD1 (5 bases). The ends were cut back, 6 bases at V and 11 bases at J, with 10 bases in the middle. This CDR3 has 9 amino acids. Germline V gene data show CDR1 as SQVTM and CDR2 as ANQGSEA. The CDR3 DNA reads TGCAGCGTGGGGACCCTCGCTTTCTTT. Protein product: CSVGTLAFF.

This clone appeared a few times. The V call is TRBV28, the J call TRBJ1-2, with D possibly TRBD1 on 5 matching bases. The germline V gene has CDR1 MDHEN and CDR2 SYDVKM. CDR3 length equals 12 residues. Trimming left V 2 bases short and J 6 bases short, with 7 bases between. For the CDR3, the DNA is TGTGCCAGCAGTTTACAGGGAAATGGCTACACCTTC. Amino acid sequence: CASSLQGNGYTF.

The CDR3 loop reads CASSVGLAGGRNTGELFF. DNA for the CDR3: TGTGCCAGCAGCGTGGGACTAGCGGGAGGGCGGAACACCGGGGAGCTGTTTTTT. The chain is built from TRBV5-4 and TRBJ2-2; 16 positions agree with TRBD2. Germline V gives CDR1 SGHNT, CDR2 YYREEE (reference sequence). After removal of 4 bases from V and 1 base from J, the junction contained 4 bases not matched to a gene. The CDR3 is made up of 18 amino acids.

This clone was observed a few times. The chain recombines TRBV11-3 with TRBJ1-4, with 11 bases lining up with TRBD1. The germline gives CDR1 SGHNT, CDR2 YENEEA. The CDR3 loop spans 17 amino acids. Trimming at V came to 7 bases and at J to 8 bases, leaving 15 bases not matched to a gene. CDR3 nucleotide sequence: TGTGCCAGCAACGACCCCCCGGCGGGACAGGGGGGAGAAAAACTGTTTTTT. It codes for CASNDPPAGQGGEKLFF.

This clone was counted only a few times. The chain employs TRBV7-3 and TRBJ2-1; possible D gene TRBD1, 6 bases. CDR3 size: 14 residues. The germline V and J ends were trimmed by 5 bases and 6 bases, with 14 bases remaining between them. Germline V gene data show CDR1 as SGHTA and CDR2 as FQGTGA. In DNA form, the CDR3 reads TGTGCCAGCAGCCATACCGGGACATTCAATGAGCAGTTCTTC. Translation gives CASSHTGTFNEQFF.

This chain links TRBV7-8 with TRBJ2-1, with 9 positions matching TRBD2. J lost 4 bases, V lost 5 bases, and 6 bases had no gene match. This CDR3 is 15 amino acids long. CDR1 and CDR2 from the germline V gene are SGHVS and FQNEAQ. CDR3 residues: CASSPSGGMYNEQFF. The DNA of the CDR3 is TGTGCCAGCAGCCCGAGCGGGGGGATGTACAATGAGCAGTTCTTC.

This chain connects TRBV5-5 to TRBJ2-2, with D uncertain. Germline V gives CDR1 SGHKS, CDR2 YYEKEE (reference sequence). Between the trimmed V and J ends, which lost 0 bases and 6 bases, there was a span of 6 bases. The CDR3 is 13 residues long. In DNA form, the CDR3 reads TGTGCCAGCAGCTTGGGCCCCCCCGGGGAGCTGTTTTTT. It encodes CASSLGPPGELFF.

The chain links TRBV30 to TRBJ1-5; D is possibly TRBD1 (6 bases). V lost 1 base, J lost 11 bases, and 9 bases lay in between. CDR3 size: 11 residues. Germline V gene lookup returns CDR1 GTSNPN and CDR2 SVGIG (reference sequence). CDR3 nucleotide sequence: TGTGCCTGGAGTGAGGGGGTCTCCCAGCATTTT. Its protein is CAWSEGVSQHF.

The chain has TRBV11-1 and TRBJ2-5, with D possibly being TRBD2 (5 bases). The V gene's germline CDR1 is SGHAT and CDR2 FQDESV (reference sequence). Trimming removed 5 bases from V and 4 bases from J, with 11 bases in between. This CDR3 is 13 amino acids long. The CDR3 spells CASSLGERETQYF. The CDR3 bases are TGTGCCAGCAGCCTCGGGGAGAGAGAGACCCAGTACTTC. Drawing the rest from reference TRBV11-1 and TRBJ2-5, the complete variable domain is EAEVAQSPRYKITEKSQAVAFWCDPISGHATLYWYRQILGQGPELLVQFQDESVVDDSQLPKDRFSAERLKGVDSTLKIQPAELGDSAMYLCASSLGERETQYFGPGTRLLVL.

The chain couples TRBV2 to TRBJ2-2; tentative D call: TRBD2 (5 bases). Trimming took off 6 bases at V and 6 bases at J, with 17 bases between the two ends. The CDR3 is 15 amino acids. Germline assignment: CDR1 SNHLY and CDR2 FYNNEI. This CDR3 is CASRGVRAGAGELFF. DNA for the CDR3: TGTGCCAGCAGGGGCGTGCGGGCTGGGGCCGGGGAGCTGTTTTTT.

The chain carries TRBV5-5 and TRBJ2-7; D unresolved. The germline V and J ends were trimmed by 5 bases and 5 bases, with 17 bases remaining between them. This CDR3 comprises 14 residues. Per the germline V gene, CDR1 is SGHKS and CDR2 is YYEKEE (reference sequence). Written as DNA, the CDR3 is TGTGCCAGCAGAGGGCACAGCACGAGGAACGAGCAGTACTTC. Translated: CASRGHSTRNEQYF.

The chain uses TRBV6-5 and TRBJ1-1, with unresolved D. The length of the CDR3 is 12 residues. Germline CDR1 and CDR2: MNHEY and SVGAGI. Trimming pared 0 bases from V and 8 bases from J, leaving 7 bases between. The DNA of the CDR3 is TGTGCCAGCAGTTACTCGGGTGGAGAAGCTTTCTTT. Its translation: CASSYSGGEAFF.

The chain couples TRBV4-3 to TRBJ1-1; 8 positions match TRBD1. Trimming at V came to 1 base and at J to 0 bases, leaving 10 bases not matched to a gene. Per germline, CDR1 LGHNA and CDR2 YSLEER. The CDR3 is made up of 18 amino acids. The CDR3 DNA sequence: TGCGCCAGCAGCCAAGCGTCAGGGGGCGGTAGTATGAACACTGAAGCTTTCTTT. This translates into CASSQASGGGSMNTEAFF.

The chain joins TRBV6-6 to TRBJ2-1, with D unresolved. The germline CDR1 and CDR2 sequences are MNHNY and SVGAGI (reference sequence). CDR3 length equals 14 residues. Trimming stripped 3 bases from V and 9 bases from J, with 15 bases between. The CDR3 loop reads CASSYFRSGFEQFF. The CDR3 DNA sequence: TGTGCCAGCAGTTATTTTCGGTCCGGTTTTGAGCAGTTCTTC.

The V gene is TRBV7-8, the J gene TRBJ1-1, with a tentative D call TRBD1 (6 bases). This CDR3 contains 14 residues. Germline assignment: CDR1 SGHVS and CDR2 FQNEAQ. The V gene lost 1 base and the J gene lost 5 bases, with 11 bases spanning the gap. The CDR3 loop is CASSLVQGGTEAFF. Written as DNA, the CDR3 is TGTGCCAGCAGCTTAGTACAGGGTGGGACTGAAGCTTTCTTT. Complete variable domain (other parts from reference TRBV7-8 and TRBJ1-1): GAGVSQSPRYKVAKRGQDVALRCDPISGHVSLFWYQQALGQGPEFLTYFQNEAQLDKSGLPSDRFFAERPEGSVSTLKIQRTQQEDSAVYLCASSLVQGGTEAFFGQGTRLTVV.

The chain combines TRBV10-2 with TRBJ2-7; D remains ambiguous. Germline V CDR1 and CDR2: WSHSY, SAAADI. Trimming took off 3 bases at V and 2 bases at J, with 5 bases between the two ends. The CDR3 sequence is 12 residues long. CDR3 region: CASSDGTYEQYF. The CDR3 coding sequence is TGCGCCAGCAGTGACGGTACCTACGAGCAGTACTTC.

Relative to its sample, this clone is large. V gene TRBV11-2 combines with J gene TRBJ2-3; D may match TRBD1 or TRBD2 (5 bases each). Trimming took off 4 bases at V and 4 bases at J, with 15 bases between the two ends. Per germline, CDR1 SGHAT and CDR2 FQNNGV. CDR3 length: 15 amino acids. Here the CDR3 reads CASSWGSGLADTQYF. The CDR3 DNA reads TGTGCCAGCAGCTGGGGGTCGGGGTTAGCAGATACGCAGTATTTT.

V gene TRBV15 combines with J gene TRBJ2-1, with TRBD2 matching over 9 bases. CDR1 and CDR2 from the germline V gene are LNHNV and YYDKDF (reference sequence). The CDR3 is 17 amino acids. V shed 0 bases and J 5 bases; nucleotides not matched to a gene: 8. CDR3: CATSRELASGANNEQFF. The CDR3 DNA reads TGTGCCACCAGCAGAGAATTGGCTAGCGGGGCGAACAATGAGCAGTTCTTC.

The CDR3 loop reads CASSRLTDTQYF. The DNA for the CDR3 is TGTGCCAGCAGCCGACTAACAGATACGCAGTATTTT. The chain uses TRBV7-9 and TRBJ2-3, with a possible D match to TRBD2 (5 bases). V was cut by 5 bases and J by 3 bases, with 6 bases left in between. The CDR3 runs 12 residues. Germline V gene sequence: CDR1 SEHNR, CDR2 FQNEAQ (reference sequence).

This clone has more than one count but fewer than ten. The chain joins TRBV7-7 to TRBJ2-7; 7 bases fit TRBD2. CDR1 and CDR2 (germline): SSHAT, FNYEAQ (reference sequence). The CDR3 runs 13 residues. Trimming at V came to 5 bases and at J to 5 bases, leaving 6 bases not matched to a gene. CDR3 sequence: CASSLGLENEQYF. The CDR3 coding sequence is TGTGCCAGCAGCCTCGGACTAGAGAACGAGCAGTACTTC. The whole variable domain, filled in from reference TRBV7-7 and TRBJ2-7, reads GAGVSQSPRYKVTKRGQDVTLRCDPISSHATLYWYQQALGQGPEFLTYFNYEAQPDKSGLPSDRFSAERPEGSISTLTIQRTEQRDSAMYRCASSLGLENEQYFGPGTRLTVT.

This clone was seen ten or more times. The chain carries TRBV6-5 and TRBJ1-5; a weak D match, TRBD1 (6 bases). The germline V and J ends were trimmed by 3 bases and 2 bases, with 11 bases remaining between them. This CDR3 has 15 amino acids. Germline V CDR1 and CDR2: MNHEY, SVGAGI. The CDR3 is CASSYSHRGNQPQHF. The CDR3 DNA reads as TGTGCCAGCAGTTATTCCCACAGGGGCAATCAGCCCCAGCATTTT.

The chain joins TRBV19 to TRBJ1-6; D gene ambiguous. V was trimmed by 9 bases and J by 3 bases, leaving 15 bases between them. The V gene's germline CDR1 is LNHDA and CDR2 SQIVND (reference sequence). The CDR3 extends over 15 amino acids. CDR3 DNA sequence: TGTGCCAGCAAAGACGGACGAGGCTATAATTCACCCCTCCACTTT. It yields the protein CASKDGRGYNSPLHF.

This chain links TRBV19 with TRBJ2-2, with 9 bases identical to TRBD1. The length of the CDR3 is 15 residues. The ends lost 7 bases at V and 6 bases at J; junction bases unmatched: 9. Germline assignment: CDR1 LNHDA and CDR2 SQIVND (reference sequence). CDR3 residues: CASKDRGVGAGELFF. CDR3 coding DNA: TGTGCCAGTAAGGACAGGGGAGTCGGCGCCGGGGAGCTGTTTTTT.

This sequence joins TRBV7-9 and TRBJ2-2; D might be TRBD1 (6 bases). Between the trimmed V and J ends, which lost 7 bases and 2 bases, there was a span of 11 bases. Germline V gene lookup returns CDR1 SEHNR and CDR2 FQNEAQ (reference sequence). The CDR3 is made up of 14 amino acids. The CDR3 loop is CASTSRGNTGELFF. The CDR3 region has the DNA TGTGCCAGCACCTCCAGGGGTAACACCGGGGAGCTGTTTTTT.

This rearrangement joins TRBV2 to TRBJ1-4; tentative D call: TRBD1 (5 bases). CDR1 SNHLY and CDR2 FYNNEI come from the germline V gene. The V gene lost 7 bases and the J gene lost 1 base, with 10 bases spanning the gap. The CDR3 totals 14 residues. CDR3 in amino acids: CASNLGQTNEKLFF. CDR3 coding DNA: TGTGCCAGCAACCTCGGACAAACTAATGAAAAACTGTTTTTT.

CDR3 sequence: CASSIETGRGLSTGELFF. CDR3 bases: TGTGCCAGTAGTATAGAGACCGGGAGGGGTCTAAGCACCGGGGAGCTGTTTTTT. This chain uses TRBV19 with TRBJ2-2; 8 nucleotides align to TRBD2. V dropped 0 bases and J dropped 4; count of bases not matched to a gene: 10. CDR1 is LNHDA, CDR2 SQIVND, per germline (reference sequence). The CDR3 loop spans 18 amino acids. Variable domain in full (rest from reference TRBV19 and TRBJ2-2): DGGITQSPKYLFRKEGQNVTLSCEQNLNHDAMYWYRQDPGQGLRLIYYSQIVNDFQKGDIAEGYSVSREKKESFPLTVTSAQKNPTAFYLCASSIETGRGLSTGELFFGEGSRLTVL.

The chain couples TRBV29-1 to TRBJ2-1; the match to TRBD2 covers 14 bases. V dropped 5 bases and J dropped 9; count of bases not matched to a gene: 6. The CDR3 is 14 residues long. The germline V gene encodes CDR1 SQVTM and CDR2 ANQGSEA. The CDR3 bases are TGCAGCGTTCCCGGGACTAGCGGGAGCTCTGAGCAGTTCTTC. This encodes CSVPGTSGSSEQFF.

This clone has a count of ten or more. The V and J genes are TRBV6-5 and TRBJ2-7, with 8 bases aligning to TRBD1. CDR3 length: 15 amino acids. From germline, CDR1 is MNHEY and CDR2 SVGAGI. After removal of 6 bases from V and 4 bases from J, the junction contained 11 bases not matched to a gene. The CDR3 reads CASRRVDDRGYEQYF. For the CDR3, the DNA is TGTGCCAGCAGACGGGTGGATGACAGGGGATACGAGCAGTACTTC.

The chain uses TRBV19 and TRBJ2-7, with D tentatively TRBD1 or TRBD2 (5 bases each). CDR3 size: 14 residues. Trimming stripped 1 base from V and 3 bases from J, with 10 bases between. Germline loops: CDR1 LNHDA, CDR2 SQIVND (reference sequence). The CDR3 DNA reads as TGTGCCAGTAGTATAGGGATTGGGGGCTACGAGCAGTACTTC. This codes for CASSIGIGGYEQYF.

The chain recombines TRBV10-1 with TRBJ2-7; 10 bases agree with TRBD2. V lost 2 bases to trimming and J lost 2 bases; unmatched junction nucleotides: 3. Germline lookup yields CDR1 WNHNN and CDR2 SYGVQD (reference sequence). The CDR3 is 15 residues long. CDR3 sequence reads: CASSETSGTPYEQYF. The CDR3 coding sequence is TGCGCCAGCAGTGAGACTAGCGGGACCCCCTACGAGCAGTACTTC.

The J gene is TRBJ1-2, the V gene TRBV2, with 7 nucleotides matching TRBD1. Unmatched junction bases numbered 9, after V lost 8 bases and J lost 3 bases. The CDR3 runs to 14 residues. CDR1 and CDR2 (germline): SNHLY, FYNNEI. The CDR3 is CASRLQGTDYGYTF. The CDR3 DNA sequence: TGTGCCAGCCGGTTACAGGGGACGGACTATGGCTACACCTTC.

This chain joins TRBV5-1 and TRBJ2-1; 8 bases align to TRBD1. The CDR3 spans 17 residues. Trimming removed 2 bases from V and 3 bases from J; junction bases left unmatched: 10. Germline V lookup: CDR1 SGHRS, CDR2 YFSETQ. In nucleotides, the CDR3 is TGCGCCAGCAGCTTCCATTCCTCGGGACAGGACTACAATGAGCAGTTCTTC. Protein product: CASSFHSSGQDYNEQFF.